One sample yielded the 7 T cell receptor beta chains listed below, sequenced in a study of shared clonotypes between healthy human individuals. Profiled with immunoSEQ multiplex PCR; TCRdb holds only in-frame clones, not every one. This table holds roughly 2 million clones, 95% found once. The source material was naive CD4+ T cells sorted from blood. Subset denoted: CD45RA+ positively selected. These receptors all stem from a man in his late teens or twenties in good health.

V and J are TRBV6-6 and TRBJ1-4; D uncertain. V dropped 8 bases and J dropped 4 bases, with 11 bases sitting between them. This CDR3 is built from 13 residues. CDR1 is MNHNY and CDR2 is SVGAGI in the germline V gene (reference sequence). Here the CDR3 DNA reads TGTGCCAGCTCTAAGTCCGGTAATGAAAAACTGTTTTTT. This codes for CASSKSGNEKLFF.

The chain links TRBV4-2 to TRBJ2-7; D is undetermined. The V gene lost 1 base and the J gene lost 2 bases, with 9 bases spanning the gap. The germline CDR1 and CDR2 sequences are LGHNA and YNFKEQ. CDR3 length: 14 amino acids. The CDR3 nucleotides read TGTGCCAGCAGCCAAGGCTCCTCTACCTACGAGCAGTACTTC. It yields the protein CASSQGSSTYEQYF.

The gene calls are TRBV7-9 and TRBJ2-2, with D possibly matching TRBD1 (6 bases). Trimming removed 7 bases at V and 0 bases at J, with 15 bases between. Germline V CDR1 and CDR2: SEHNR, FQNEAQ (reference sequence). This CDR3 is built from 16 residues. CDR3 sequence: CASTLDRASNTGELFF. CDR3 sequence (DNA): TGTGCCAGCACCTTGGACAGAGCCTCGAACACCGGGGAGCTGTTTTTT.

V is TRBV9 and J is TRBJ1-4, with D tentatively TRBD1 (5 bases). CDR1 and CDR2 (germline): SGDLS, YYNGEE. The V end lost 3 bases, the J end lost 8 bases, and 23 bases lay between the germline ends. The CDR3 loop spans 17 amino acids. CDR3 amino acids: CASSATTGDPGYEKLFF. DNA for the CDR3: TGTGCCAGCAGCGCGACGACCGGGGACCCAGGGTACGAAAAACTGTTTTTT.

This rearrangement joins TRBV7-8 to TRBJ1-3, with D possibly being TRBD1 (5 bases). Germline assignment: CDR1 SGHVS and CDR2 FQNEAQ. V lost 3 bases and J lost 3, with 6 bases in between. The CDR3 loop spans 13 amino acids. This CDR3 reads CASSLDIGNTIYF. In nucleotides, the CDR3 is TGTGCCAGCAGCTTGGACATTGGAAACACCATATATTTT.

The chain couples TRBV6-1 to TRBJ1-4; D call uncertain. The germline CDR1 and CDR2 sequences are MNHNS and SASEGT. V was pared by 7 bases and J by 10 bases, with 13 bases between. This CDR3 contains 12 residues. In DNA form, the CDR3 reads TGTGCCAGCATCAGCCCGTCGGGAAAACTGTTTTTT. It encodes CASISPSGKLFF.

The V call is TRBV5-1, the J call TRBJ2-4; 11 bases map to TRBD1. The CDR3 spans 15 residues. Trimming took 3 bases from V and 3 from J; bases not matched to a gene: 2. Germline loops: CDR1 SGHRS, CDR2 YFSETQ. The CDR3 region is CASSSGQGDKNIQYF. The CDR3 region has the DNA TGCGCCAGCAGCTCGGGACAGGGGGACAAAAACATTCAGTACTTC.